This T cell receptor (beta chain) is from a study of T cells in Graves' hyperthyroidism and ophthalmopathy. Researchers amplified the TCR beta CDR3 regions from RNA transcripts. The HTBI primer set was used in a first-round RT-PCR of the TCR CDR3. TCRdb re-called the multiplex PCR reads through MiXCR, storing one row per CDR3 protein. In the table there are fewer than 850,000 distinct CDR3 sequences, 17% of which are singletons. Sequenced material: blood. This clonotype was obtained from a man aged 50 to 60 with Graves' hyperthyroidism.

The CDR3 nucleotides are TGTGCCAGCAGTTTATGGGCGGACAGGAGTGAAGCTTTCTTT. Translated, it gives CASSLWADRSEAFF. The chain uses TRBV27 and TRBJ1-1; the match to TRBD1 covers 7 bases. The ends lost 1 base at V and 7 bases at J; junction bases unmatched: 6. CDR1 is MNHEY, CDR2 SMNVEV, per germline (reference sequence). The CDR3 runs 14 residues.